These 21 T cell receptor beta chains were sequenced from one sample in a study of T cells expressing NK-cell markers (dated by TCRdb to about 2020). Libraries were constructed by 5' RACE. For sequencing, an Illumina HiSeq 2000 was employed. TCRdb reprocessed the reads into one record per CDR3 protein sequence, lacking DNA. The table for this sample shows some 460,000 distinct CDR3 sequences. The ten largest clones add up to 1.4% of the sample. The sample was blood T cells: a sorted CD56 or NKG2C T cell subset, CD4+ or CD8+ T cells, or bulk PBMC T cells (not recorded which). The receptors were sampled from a woman between 50 and 59 years old in good health. Donor details come from another sample of the same person, matched by shared clones.

The chain combines TRBV28 with TRBJ2-1. Germline values: CDR1 MDHEN, CDR2 SYDVKM. The CDR3 length is 15 residues. The CDR3 region is CASSAVRRTYNEQFF.

V usage is TRBV10-1 and J usage is TRBJ2-7; there is no DNA to check the TCRdb D call of TRBD2. Per the germline V gene, CDR1 is WNHNN and CDR2 is SYGVQD (reference sequence). The CDR3 has 14 residues. The CDR3 here is CASSSEGSVREQYF.

The chain links TRBV24-1 to TRBJ2-3; without DNA, the TCRdb call of TRBD2 cannot be checked. The CDR3 loop spans 16 amino acids. Germline-derived CDR1 and CDR2 are KGHDR and SFDVKD. The CDR3 region is CATSEDSGTSTDTQYF.

V is TRBV5-4 and J is TRBJ2-3; TCRdb lists TRBD1, though no DNA is available to test this call. Germline V gene data show CDR1 as SGHNT and CDR2 as YYREEE (reference sequence). This CDR3 contains 14 residues. CDR3 sequence reads: CASFPGQGGDTQYF.

This chain uses TRBV6-5 with TRBJ2-7; TCRdb names TRBD1, which stays unverified in the absence of DNA. Germline V gene lookup returns CDR1 MNHEY and CDR2 SVGAGI. The CDR3 runs to 15 residues. The CDR3 sequence: CASSSFGQGAREQYF.

The V call is TRBV7-2, the J call TRBJ2-1; TCRdb reports TRBD1, a call that lacks DNA to check it against. This CDR3 comprises 18 residues. CDR1 is SGHTA, CDR2 FQGNSA, per germline. CDR3 in amino acids: CASSLLPGTSSSYNEQFF. The variable domain in full, with the rest retrieved from reference TRBV7-2 and TRBJ2-1, is GAGVSQSPSNKVTEKGKDVELRCDPISGHTALYWYRQSLGQGLEFLIYFQGNSAPDKSGLPSDRFSAERTGGSVSTLTIQRTQQEDSAVYLCASSLLPGTSSSYNEQFFGPGTRLTVL.

The chain joins TRBV6-5 to TRBJ1-5. From germline, CDR1 is MNHEY and CDR2 SVGAGI. This CDR3 is 14 amino acids long. The CDR3 is CASNPLPSNQPQHF.

The J gene is TRBJ2-7, the V gene TRBV7-9; the D call of TRBD1 rests on TCRdb alone, since no DNA is present to check it. CDR3 length: 14 amino acids. The V gene's germline CDR1 is SEHNR and CDR2 FQNEAQ (reference sequence). CDR3 sequence reads: CASSLAGREHEQYF.

J is TRBJ2-3 and V is TRBV28; the TCRdb D gene call, TRBD2, has no DNA to confirm it. Germline V gene sequence: CDR1 MDHEN, CDR2 SYDVKM. The CDR3 extends over 14 amino acids. CDR3 sequence: CASTGLLTEITQYF. The whole variable domain, remainder taken from reference TRBV28 and TRBJ2-3, is DVKVTQSSRYLVKRTGEKVFLECVQDMDHENMFWYRQDPGLGLRLIYFSYDVKMKEKGDIPEGYSVSREKKERFSLILESASTNQTSMYLCASTGLLTEITQYFGPGTRLTVL.

V usage is TRBV6-1 and J usage is TRBJ1-1. CDR3 size: 14 residues. The germline V gene has CDR1 MNHNS and CDR2 SASEGT. CDR3 residues: CASGRMGAGTEAFF.

V usage is TRBV4-1 and J usage is TRBJ1-5. This CDR3 spans 15 amino acids. The germline CDR1 and CDR2 sequences are MGHRA and YSYEKL. The CDR3 is CASSQLAGKSEPQHF.

This chain joins TRBV6-6 and TRBJ2-3; TCRdb calls TRBD2, which cannot be checked without DNA. CDR3 length: 14 amino acids. Looked up from germline, CDR1 is MNHNY and CDR2 is SVGAGI (reference sequence). The chain's CDR3 is CATEREGTTDTQYF.

The chain links TRBV5-1 to TRBJ2-7; the TCRdb call, TRBD1, lacks DNA for checking. CDR3 size: 15 residues. Germline assignment: CDR1 SGHRS and CDR2 YFSETQ. CDR3 amino acids: CASSLERGPFYEQYF.

V gene TRBV10-2 combines with J gene TRBJ2-3; TCRdb indicates TRBD1, and absent DNA this call remains unverified. The CDR3 totals 14 residues. Germline CDR1 and CDR2: WSHSY and SAAADI. This CDR3 is CASGAGGGTDTQYF.

The J gene is TRBJ2-7, the V gene TRBV11-3. The germline V gene has CDR1 SGHNT and CDR2 YENEEA. The CDR3 covers 14 residues. This CDR3 is CASSLDRYPYEQYF.

The chain joins TRBV29-1 to TRBJ1-1. The CDR3 extends over 12 amino acids. Germline V gene sequence: CDR1 SQVTM, CDR2 ANQGSEA. CDR3 sequence reads: CSVESHTTEAFF. Full variable domain (outside the CDR3, taken from reference TRBV29-1 and TRBJ1-1): SAVISQKPSRDICQRGTSLTIQCQVDSQVTMMFWYRQQPGQSLTLIATANQGSEATYESGFVIDKFPISRPNLTFSTLTVSNMSPEDSSIYLCSVESHTTEAFFGQGTRLTVV.

The CDR3 protein is CSVGLGASNQPQHF. This chain joins TRBV29-1 and TRBJ1-5; TCRdb's assignment of TRBD1 cannot be checked, as there is no DNA. Per the germline V gene, CDR1 is SQVTM and CDR2 is ANQGSEA. The CDR3 sequence is 14 residues long.

The chain has TRBV5-1 and TRBJ2-5; checking the TCRdb D call of TRBD1 is not possible without DNA. Germline V CDR1 and CDR2: SGHRS, YFSETQ. This CDR3 has 15 amino acids. CDR3 loop: CASSAGQEIQETQYF.

The J gene is TRBJ2-5, the V gene TRBV5-1; TCRdb gives TRBD1 as the D gene, but with no DNA this cannot be confirmed. The germline gives CDR1 SGHRS, CDR2 YFSETQ. CDR3 length: 17 residues. This CDR3 reads CASSFVPGGGSGETQYF.

The chain combines TRBV15 with TRBJ1-4; the D call from TCRdb, TRBD1, cannot be confirmed without DNA. CDR3 size: 14 residues. Germline V gene data show CDR1 as LNHNV and CDR2 as YYDKDF (reference sequence). This chain's CDR3 is CATSPGQGAEKLFF.

CDR3 sequence: CASSQVGAGRRRYF. This chain uses TRBV3-1 with TRBJ2-7. The germline V gene has CDR1 LGHDT and CDR2 YNNKEL (reference sequence). CDR3 length: 14 residues.